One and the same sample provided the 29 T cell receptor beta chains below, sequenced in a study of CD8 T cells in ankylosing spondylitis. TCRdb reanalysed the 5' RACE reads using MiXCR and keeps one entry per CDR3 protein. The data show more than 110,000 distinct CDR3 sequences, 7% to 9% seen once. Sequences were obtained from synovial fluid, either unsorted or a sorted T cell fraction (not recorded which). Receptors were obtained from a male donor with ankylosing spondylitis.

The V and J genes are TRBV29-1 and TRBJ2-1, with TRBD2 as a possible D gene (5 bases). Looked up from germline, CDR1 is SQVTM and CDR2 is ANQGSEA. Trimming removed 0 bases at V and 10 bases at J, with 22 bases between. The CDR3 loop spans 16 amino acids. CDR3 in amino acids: CSVEDAGRALRGEQFF. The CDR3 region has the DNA TGCAGCGTTGAAGATGCGGGTCGCGCCTTACGGGGAGAGCAGTTCTTC.

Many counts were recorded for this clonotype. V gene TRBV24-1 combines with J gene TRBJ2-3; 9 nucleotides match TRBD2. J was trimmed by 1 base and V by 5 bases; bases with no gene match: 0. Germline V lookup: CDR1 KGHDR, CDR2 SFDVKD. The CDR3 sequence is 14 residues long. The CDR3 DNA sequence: TGTGCCACCAGTGTAGCGGGGGGCACAGATACGCAGTATTTT. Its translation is CATSVAGGTDTQYF.

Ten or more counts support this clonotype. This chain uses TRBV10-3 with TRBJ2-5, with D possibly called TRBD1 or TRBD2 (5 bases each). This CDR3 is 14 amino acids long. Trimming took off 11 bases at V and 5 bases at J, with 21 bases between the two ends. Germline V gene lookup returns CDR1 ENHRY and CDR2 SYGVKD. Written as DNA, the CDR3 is TGTGCCTCCCAGGGAGCGAACAATGGGGAGACCCAGTACTTC. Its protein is CASQGANNGETQYF.

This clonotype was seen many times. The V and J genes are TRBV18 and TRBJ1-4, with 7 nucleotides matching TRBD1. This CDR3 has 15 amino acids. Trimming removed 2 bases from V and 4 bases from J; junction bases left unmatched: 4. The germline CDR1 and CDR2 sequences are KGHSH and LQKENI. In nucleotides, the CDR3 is TGTGCCAGCTCACCAGGGACAGAGATTAATGAAAAACTGTTTTTT. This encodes CASSPGTEINEKLFF.

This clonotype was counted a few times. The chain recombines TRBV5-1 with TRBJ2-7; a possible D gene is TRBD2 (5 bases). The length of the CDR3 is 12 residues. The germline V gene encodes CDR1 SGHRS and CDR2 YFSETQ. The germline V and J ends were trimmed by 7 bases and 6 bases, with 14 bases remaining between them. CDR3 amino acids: CASRRESAEQYF. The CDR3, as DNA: TGCGCCAGCCGCCGGGAATCGGCCGAGCAGTACTTC.

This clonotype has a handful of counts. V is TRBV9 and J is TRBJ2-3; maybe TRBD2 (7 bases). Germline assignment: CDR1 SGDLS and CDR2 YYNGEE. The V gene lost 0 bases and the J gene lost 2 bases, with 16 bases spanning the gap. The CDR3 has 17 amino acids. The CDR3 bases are TGTGCCAGCAGCGTAGAGGGGGGGGGACTCTTCACAGATACGCAGTATTTT. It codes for CASSVEGGGLFTDTQYF. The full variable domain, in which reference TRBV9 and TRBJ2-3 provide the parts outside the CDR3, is DSGVTQTPKHLITATGQRVTLRCSPRSGDLSVYWYQQSLDQGLQFLIQYYNGEERAKGNILERFSAQQFPDLHSELNLSSLELGDSALYFCASSVEGGGLFTDTQYFGPGTRLTVL.

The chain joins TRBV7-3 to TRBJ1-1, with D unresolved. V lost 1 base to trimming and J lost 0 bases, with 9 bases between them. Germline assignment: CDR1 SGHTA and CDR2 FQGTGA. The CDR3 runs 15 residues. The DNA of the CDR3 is TGTGCCAGCAGCTTAAACGGACCGATGAACACTGAAGCTTTCTTT. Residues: CASSLNGPMNTEAFF.

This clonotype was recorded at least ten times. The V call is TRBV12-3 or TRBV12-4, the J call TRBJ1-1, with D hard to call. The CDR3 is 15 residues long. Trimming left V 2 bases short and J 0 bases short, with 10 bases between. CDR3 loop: CASSLLFSMNTEAFF. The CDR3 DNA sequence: TGTGCCAGCAGTTTATTGTTTTCGATGAACACTGAAGCTTTCTTT.

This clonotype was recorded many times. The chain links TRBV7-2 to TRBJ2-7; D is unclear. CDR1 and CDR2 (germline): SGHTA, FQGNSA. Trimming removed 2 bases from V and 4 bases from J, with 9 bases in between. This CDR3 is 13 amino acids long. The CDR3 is CASSLLLGYEQYF. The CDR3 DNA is TGTGCCAGCAGCTTATTACTGGGTTACGAGCAGTACTTC.

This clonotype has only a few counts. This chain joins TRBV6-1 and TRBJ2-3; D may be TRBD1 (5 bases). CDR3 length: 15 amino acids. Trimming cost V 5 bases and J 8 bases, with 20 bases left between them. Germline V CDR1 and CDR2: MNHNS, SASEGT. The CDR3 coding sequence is TGTGCCAGCAGTCCCGCCGGCAAGGGGCTAGTTACGCAGTATTTT. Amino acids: CASSPAGKGLVTQYF.

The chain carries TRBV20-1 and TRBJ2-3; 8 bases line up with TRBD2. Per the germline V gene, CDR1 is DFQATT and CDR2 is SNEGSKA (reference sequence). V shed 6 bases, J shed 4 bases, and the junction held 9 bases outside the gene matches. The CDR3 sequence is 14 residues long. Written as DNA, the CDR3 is TGCAGTGCCCCGGGGGGGCGAGTCCCAGATACGCAGTATTTT. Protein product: CSAPGGRVPDTQYF.

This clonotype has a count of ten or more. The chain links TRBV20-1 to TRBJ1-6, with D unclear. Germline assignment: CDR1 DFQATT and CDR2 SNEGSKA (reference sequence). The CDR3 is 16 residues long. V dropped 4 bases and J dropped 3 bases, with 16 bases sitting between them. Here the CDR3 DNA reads TGCAGTGCTAAAGCCAGACGGACCAACTATAATTCACCCCTCCACTTT. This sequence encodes CSAKARRTNYNSPLHF.

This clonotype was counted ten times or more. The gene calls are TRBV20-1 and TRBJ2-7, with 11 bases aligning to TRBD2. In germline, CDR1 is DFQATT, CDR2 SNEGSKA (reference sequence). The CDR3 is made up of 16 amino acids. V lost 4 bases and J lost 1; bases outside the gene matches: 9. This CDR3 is CSAKRPGLAASYEQYF. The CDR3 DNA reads TGCAGTGCTAAACGCCCGGGACTAGCGGCTTCCTACGAGCAGTACTTC.

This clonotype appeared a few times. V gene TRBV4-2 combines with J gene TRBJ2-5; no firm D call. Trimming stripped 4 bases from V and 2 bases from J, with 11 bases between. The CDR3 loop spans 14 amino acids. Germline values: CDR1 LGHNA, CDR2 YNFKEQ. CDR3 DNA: TGTGCCAGCAGCCTCAGGTGGGCTCAAGAGACCCAGTACTTC. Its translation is CASSLRWAQETQYF.

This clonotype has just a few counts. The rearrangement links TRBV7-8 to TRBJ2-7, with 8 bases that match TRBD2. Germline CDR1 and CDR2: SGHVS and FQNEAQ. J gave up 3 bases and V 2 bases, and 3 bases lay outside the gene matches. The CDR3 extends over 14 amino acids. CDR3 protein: CASSLRRGDYEQYF. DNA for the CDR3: TGTGCCAGCAGCTTACGGCGGGGGGACTACGAGCAGTACTTC.

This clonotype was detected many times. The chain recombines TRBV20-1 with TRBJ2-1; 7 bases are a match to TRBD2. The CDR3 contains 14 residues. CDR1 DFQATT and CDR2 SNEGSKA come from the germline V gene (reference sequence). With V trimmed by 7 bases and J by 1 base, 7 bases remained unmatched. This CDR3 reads CSGEGPKSYNEQFF. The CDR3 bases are TGCAGTGGGGAGGGCCCTAAATCCTACAATGAGCAGTTCTTC.

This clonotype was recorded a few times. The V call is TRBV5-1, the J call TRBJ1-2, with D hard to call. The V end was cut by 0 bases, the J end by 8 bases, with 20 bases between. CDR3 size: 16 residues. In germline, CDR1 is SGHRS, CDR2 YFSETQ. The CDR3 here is CASSLGAAAYLGGYTF. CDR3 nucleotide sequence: TGCGCCAGCAGCTTGGGGGCGGCAGCATACCTGGGGGGCTACACCTTC.

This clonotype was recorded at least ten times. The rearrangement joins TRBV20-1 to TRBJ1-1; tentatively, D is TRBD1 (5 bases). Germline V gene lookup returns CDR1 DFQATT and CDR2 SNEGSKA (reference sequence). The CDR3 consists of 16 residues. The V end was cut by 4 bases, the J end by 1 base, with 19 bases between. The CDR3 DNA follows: TGCAGTGCTACAAGATGGGGCACAGAGTCGAACACTGAAGCTTTCTTT. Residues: CSATRWGTESNTEAFF.

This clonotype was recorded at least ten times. The CDR3: CASTPGDQPQHF. CDR3 nucleotide sequence: TGTGCCAGCACCCCGGGGGATCAGCCCCAGCATTTT. The V call is TRBV7-9, the J call TRBJ1-5, with a possible D match to TRBD1 (5 bases). This CDR3 is built from 12 residues. The V end lost 7 bases, the J end lost 5 bases, and 9 bases lay between the germline ends. Germline V gene lookup returns CDR1 SEHNR and CDR2 FQNEAQ (reference sequence). Full variable domain (rest looked up from reference TRBV7-9 and TRBJ1-5): DTGVSQNPRHKITKRGQNVTFRCDPISEHNRLYWYRQTLGQGPEFLTYFQNEAQLEKSRLLSDRFSAERPKGSFSTLEIQRTEQGDSAMYLCASTPGDQPQHFGDGTRLSIL.

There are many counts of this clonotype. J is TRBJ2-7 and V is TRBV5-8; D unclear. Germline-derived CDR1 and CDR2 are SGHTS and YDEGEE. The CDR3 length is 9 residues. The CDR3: CASSLERLV. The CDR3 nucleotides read TGTGCCAGCAGCTTGGAACGGCTTGTC.

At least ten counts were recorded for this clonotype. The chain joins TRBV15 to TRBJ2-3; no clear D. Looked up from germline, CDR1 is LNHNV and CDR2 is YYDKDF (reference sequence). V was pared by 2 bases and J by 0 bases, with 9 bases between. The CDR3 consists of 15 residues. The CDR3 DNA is TGTGCCACCAGCAGACAGGTCCCTAGCACAGATACGCAGTATTTT. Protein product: CATSRQVPSTDTQYF.

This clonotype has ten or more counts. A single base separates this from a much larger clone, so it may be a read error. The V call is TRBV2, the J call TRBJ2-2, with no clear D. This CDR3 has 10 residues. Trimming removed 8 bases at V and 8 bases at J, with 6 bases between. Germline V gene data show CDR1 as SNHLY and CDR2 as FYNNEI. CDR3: CASGVGELFF. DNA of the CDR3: TGTGCCAGCGGTGTGGGGGAGCTGTTTTTT.

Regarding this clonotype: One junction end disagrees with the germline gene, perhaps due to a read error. CDR3 sequence reads: CSAREGLAGLYNEQLF. The CDR3 DNA reads as TGCAGTGCTAGAGAGGGACTAGCGGGCCTATACAATGAGCAGCTCTTC. V is TRBV20-1 and J is TRBJ2-1; 12 positions agree with TRBD2. Germline V gives CDR1 DFQATT, CDR2 SNEGSKA (reference sequence). The CDR3 runs 16 residues.

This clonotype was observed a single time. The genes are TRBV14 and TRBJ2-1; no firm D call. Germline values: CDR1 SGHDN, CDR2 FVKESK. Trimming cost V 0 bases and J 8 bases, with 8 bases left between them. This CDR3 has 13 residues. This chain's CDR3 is CASSQDGRYEQFF. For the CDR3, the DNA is TGTGCCAGCAGCCAAGATGGGCGGTATGAGCAGTTCTTC.

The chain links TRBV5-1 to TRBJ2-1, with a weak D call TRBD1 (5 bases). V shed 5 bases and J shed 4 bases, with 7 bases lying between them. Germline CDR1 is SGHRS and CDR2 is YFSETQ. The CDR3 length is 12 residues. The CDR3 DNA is TGCGCCAGCAGGCAGGGATACAATGAGCAGTTCTTC. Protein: CASRQGYNEQFF.

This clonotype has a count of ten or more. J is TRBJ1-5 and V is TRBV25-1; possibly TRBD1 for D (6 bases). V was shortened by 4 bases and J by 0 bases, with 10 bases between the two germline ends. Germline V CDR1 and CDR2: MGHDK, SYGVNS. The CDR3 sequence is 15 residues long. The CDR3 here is CASSAQGDSNQPQHF. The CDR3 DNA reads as TGTGCCAGCAGTGCACAGGGAGATAGCAATCAGCCCCAGCATTTT.

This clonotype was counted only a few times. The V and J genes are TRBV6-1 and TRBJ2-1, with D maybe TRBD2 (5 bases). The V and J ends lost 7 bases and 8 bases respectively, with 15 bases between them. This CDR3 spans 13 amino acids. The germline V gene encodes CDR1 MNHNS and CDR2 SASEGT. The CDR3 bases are TGTGCCAGCAAAGCGGCCTTAGACGATGAGCAGTTCTTC. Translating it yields CASKAALDDEQFF.

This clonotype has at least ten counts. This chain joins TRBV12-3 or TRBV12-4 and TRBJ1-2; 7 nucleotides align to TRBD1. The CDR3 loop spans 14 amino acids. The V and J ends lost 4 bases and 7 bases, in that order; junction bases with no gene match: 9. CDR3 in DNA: TGTGCCAGCAGTTCGACAGGGTTGTCGAGTGGCTACACCTTC. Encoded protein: CASSSTGLSSGYTF.

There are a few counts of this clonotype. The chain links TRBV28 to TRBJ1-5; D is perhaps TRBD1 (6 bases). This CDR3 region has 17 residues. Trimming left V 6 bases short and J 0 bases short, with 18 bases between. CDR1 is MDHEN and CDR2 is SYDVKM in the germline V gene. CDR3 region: CASSLPIQGGSNQPQHF. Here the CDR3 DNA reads TGTGCCAGCAGCCTTCCGATACAGGGAGGTAGCAATCAGCCCCAGCATTTT.